These 21 T cell receptor beta chains came from one sample sequenced in a study of ipilimumab plus nivolumab after autologous stem cell transplantation. Some clones are missing from TCRdb's copy, which holds only in-frame ones; the method was immunoSEQ multiplex PCR. The sample records about 40,000 clones, 80% to 95% being singletons. The specimen comprised PBMCs, sampled in a trial of ipilimumab plus nivolumab as post-transplant consolidation. The receptors shown here come from a male donor with multiple myeloma.

This clone has just a few counts. The chain combines TRBV7-9 with TRBJ2-3; D remains unclear. Germline loops: CDR1 SEHNR, CDR2 FQNEAQ (reference sequence). The CDR3 extends over 12 amino acids. Trimming cost V 3 bases and J 1 base, with 2 bases left between them. DNA for the CDR3: TGTGCCAGCAGCTTCGGCACAGATACGCAGTATTTT. This translates into CASSFGTDTQYF. Using reference TRBV7-9 and TRBJ2-3 for the parts outside the CDR3, the full variable domain is DTGVSQNPRHKITKRGQNVTFRCDPISEHNRLYWYRQTLGQGPEFLTYFQNEAQLEKSRLLSDRFSAERPKGSFSTLEIQRTEQGDSAMYLCASSFGTDTQYFGPGTRLTVL.

The chain employs TRBV5-4 and TRBJ1-1, with D possibly TRBD1 on 5 matching bases. The CDR3 length is 16 residues. The germline V gene encodes CDR1 SGHNT and CDR2 YYREEE (reference sequence). The ends were cut back, 1 base at V and 6 bases at J, with 19 bases in the middle. The CDR3 DNA reads as TGTGCCAGCAGCTTGATCCCTACCGGGACGCCTGCTGAAGCTTTCTTT. This codes for CASSLIPTGTPAEAFF. The full variable domain, rest sourced from reference TRBV5-4 and TRBJ1-1, is ETGVTQSPTHLIKTRGQQVTLRCSSQSGHNTVSWYQQALGQGPQFIFQYYREEENGRGNFPPRFSGLQFPNYSSELNVNALELDDSALYLCASSLIPTGTPAEAFFGQGTRLTVV.

The CDR3 nucleotides are TGTGCCAGCAGCTCATCCGGGATAGCGGACTACGAGCAGTACTTC. It yields the protein CASSSSGIADYEQYF. The genes are TRBV7-9 and TRBJ2-7, with D possibly being TRBD2 (6 bases). Trimming pared 4 bases from V and 3 bases from J, leaving 16 bases between. This CDR3 has 15 residues. Germline V gene data show CDR1 as SEHNR and CDR2 as FQNEAQ (reference sequence).

The chain joins TRBV5-1 to TRBJ2-3, with TRBD2 as a possible D gene (5 bases). V lost 1 base, J lost 5 bases, and 14 bases lay in between. Germline assignment: CDR1 SGHRS and CDR2 YFSETQ. This CDR3 region has 15 residues. The DNA of the CDR3 is TGCGCCAGCAGCTTGAGCGTCACGCGGGTAGATACGCAGTATTTT. Encoded protein: CASSLSVTRVDTQYF.

The chain has TRBV6-5 and TRBJ1-3; D not resolved. Germline CDR1 and CDR2: MNHEY and SVGAGI. Trimming removed 6 bases from V and 0 bases from J, with 6 bases in between. The CDR3 loop spans 13 amino acids. The CDR3 region has the DNA TGTGCCAGCAGGCGTGGCTCTGGAAACACCATATATTTT. As protein: CASRRGSGNTIYF.

The V and J genes are TRBV28 and TRBJ1-6, with D unresolved. V was shortened by 6 bases and J by 6 bases, with 15 bases between the two germline ends. The CDR3 consists of 15 residues. The V gene's germline CDR1 is MDHEN and CDR2 SYDVKM. The CDR3 coding sequence is TGTGCCAGCAGGGCCGGCCGGGGAGGTAATTCACCCCTCCACTTT. It encodes CASRAGRGGNSPLHF. Full variable domain (rest looked up from reference TRBV28 and TRBJ1-6): DVKVTQSSRYLVKRTGEKVFLECVQDMDHENMFWYRQDPGLGLRLIYFSYDVKMKEKGDIPEGYSVSREKKERFSLILESASTNQTSMYLCASRAGRGGNSPLHFGNGTRLTVT.

This chain connects TRBV7-8 to TRBJ1-1; no clear D. V was cut by 1 base and J by 2 bases, with 8 bases left in between. Germline CDR1 and CDR2: SGHVS and FQNEAQ. This CDR3 is 14 amino acids long. The CDR3, as DNA: TGTGCCAGCAGCTTAGAGGGCGTTAACACTGAAGCTTTCTTT. Translating gives CASSLEGVNTEAFF.

This clone has just one count. This chain connects TRBV27 to TRBJ2-5; 9 bases line up with TRBD2. Germline CDR1 is MNHEY and CDR2 is SMNVEV (reference sequence). The CDR3 has 18 amino acids. Losses at the gene ends were 1 base for V and 2 bases for J; bases not matched to a gene: 11. CDR3 amino acids: CASSLYWPGLAGQETQYF. CDR3 bases: TGTGCCAGCAGTTTATACTGGCCCGGGCTAGCGGGACAAGAGACCCAGTACTTC.

The chain links TRBV4-1 to TRBJ2-2; 10 nucleotides match TRBD2. Germline V gives CDR1 MGHRA, CDR2 YSYEKL. The CDR3 loop spans 17 amino acids. V dropped 1 base and J dropped 1; count of bases not matched to a gene: 3. The CDR3 protein is CASSQVGLAVNTGELFF. DNA of the CDR3: TGCGCCAGCAGCCAAGTAGGACTAGCGGTGAACACCGGGGAGCTGTTTTTT.

J is TRBJ1-1 and V is TRBV5-5, with 7 bases matching TRBD1. Germline values: CDR1 SGHKS, CDR2 YYEKEE (reference sequence). Trimming at V came to 4 bases and at J to 1 base, leaving 4 bases not matched to a gene. The CDR3 has 14 amino acids. DNA of the CDR3: TGTGCCAGCAGCGTCGGACAGGAGAACACTGAAGCTTTCTTT. It encodes CASSVGQENTEAFF.

This clone was recorded once. This chain links TRBV5-4 with TRBJ2-5; 11 nucleotides match TRBD1. This CDR3 has 13 residues. V was pared by 5 bases and J by 5 bases, with 2 bases of the junction left unmatched. CDR1 and CDR2 (germline): SGHNT, YYREEE (reference sequence). Here the CDR3 DNA reads TGTGCCAGCAGGGACAGGGGGCTTGAGACCCAGTACTTC. As protein: CASRDRGLETQYF.

CDR3 sequence (DNA): TGTGCCAGCAGCAAAGAGGCCGGGACAGGCTTTGTGGCGGGAGCGTGTACGCAGTATTTT. Residues: CASSKEAGTGFVAGACTQYF. The chain employs TRBV21-1 and TRBJ2-3; the DNA was not used to check the table's D call, TRBD1. TRBV21-1 is shown as a pseudogene. This CDR3 contains 20 residues.

This chain links TRBV7-2 with TRBJ2-5; TRBD2 aligns across 7 bases. V lost 5 bases and J lost 2; bases outside the gene matches: 8. The germline gives CDR1 SGHTA, CDR2 FQGNSA. The length of the CDR3 is 15 residues. In nucleotides, the CDR3 is TGTGCCAGCAGCCTGCCCGGGGGGTTACAAGAGACCCAGTACTTC. Its protein product is CASSLPGGLQETQYF.

This chain uses TRBV19 with TRBJ2-7; 9 nucleotides align to TRBD1. From germline, CDR1 is LNHDA and CDR2 SQIVND (reference sequence). This CDR3 is built from 14 residues. J was trimmed by 3 bases and V by 3 bases; bases with no gene match: 3. DNA for the CDR3: TGTGCCAGTAGTATGCGGGACAGGGTCTACGAGCAGTACTTC. This encodes CASSMRDRVYEQYF.

This chain uses TRBV27 with TRBJ2-1, with TRBD2 identical over 12 bases. Trimming took 6 bases from V and 7 from J; bases not matched to a gene: 10. Germline V gene sequence: CDR1 MNHEY, CDR2 SMNVEV (reference sequence). This CDR3 is built from 16 residues. CDR3 in amino acids: CASRPRLAGAGNEQFF. In DNA form, the CDR3 reads TGTGCCAGCAGGCCACGACTAGCGGGAGCGGGTAATGAGCAGTTCTTC.

The CDR3 loop reads CASSFQGYNEKLFF. The CDR3 DNA follows: TGTGCCAGCAGCTTCCAGGGATACAATGAAAAACTGTTTTTT. V and J are TRBV7-2 and TRBJ1-4; weak D call: TRBD1 (5 bases). This CDR3 comprises 14 residues. Germline V gene lookup returns CDR1 SGHTA and CDR2 FQGNSA. Between the trimmed V and J ends, which lost 3 bases and 5 bases, there was a span of 10 bases.

The V and J genes are TRBV5-1 and TRBJ2-5; 14 bases map to TRBD2. Germline CDR1 reads SGHRS; CDR2 reads YFSETQ. The CDR3 has 15 amino acids. Trimming at V came to 6 bases and at J to 4 bases, leaving 5 bases not matched to a gene. The CDR3 bases are TGCGCCAGCAACCCGGGACTAGCGGGAGCAGAGACCCAGTACTTC. This gives the protein CASNPGLAGAETQYF. Combining the CDR3 with reference TRBV5-1 and TRBJ2-5 gives the whole variable domain KAGVTQTPRYLIKTRGQQVTLSCSPISGHRSVSWYQQTPGQGLQFLFEYFSETQRNKGNFPGRFSGRQFSNSRSEMNVSTLELGDSALYLCASNPGLAGAETQYFGPGTRLLVL.

The chain combines TRBV6-5 with TRBJ2-7; 7 nucleotides align to TRBD1. J gave up 5 bases and V 6 bases, and 7 bases lay outside the gene matches. Germline CDR1 and CDR2: MNHEY and SVGAGI. This CDR3 has 13 amino acids. The CDR3 region is CASSRDSINEQYF. CDR3 bases: TGTGCCAGCAGCCGGGACAGTATAAACGAGCAGTACTTC.

This chain uses TRBV28 with TRBJ1-2; no clear D gene. V lost 7 bases to trimming and J lost 2 bases, with 17 bases between them. Germline lookup yields CDR1 MDHEN and CDR2 SYDVKM. The CDR3 is made up of 15 amino acids. The CDR3 loop is CASNEKAWRNYGYTF. The CDR3 DNA reads TGTGCCAGCAACGAAAAAGCGTGGCGGAACTATGGCTACACCTTC.

This chain uses TRBV11-2 with TRBJ2-1; the D is unclear. From germline, CDR1 is SGHAT and CDR2 FQNNGV. V shed 3 bases and J shed 0 bases, with 9 bases lying between them. This CDR3 comprises 15 residues. The CDR3 DNA is TGTGCCAGCAGCTTTGACTTCAGCTCCTACAATGAGCAGTTCTTC. It specifies CASSFDFSSYNEQFF.

The chain is built from TRBV28 and TRBJ2-3, with 7 bases identical to TRBD1. The V gene's germline CDR1 is MDHEN and CDR2 SYDVKM. Trimming took 3 bases from V and 4 from J; bases not matched to a gene: 4. The CDR3 loop spans 14 amino acids. For the CDR3, the DNA is TGTGCCAGCAGTTTTACGGGACAGCCAGATACGCAGTATTTT. Protein sequence: CASSFTGQPDTQYF.